This TCR gamma chain came from a study of gammadelta T cells in human blood (dated by TCRdb to 2019 to 2021). Summary of the overall study and its limitations: According to the study, polyclonal expansion of innate gamma-delta T cells right after birth appeared to be driven by microbial exposure.

Libraries came from RT-PCR. Sequencing was performed on an Illumina MiSeq. TCRdb recomputed clones from the public reads with CATT; identical DNA rows were then combined. Present in this sample are about 280 gamma-chain clones, 15% of which were seen just once. The ten largest clonotypes hold 37% of the sample. Trimming removed 2 bases from V and 7 bases from J; the gene matches leave 11 bases unexplained. Counted from cysteine to phenylalanine, this CDR3 has 18 amino acids. The sequence is cut down to CDR3 DNA, 54 bases in frame from base 1. The germline V gene (reference sequence) gives CDR1 as GITISATS and CDR2 as ISYDGTV. Taking its sample share into account, this clone is large (0.1 to 1%). The antigen it recognizes is unknown. Qualities for individual bases were not recorded, and no much larger clone is one base off. Within the sample, other DNA sequences also encode this same CDR3.

This receptor was taken from a human donor. Sequences were obtained from Vgamma9Vdelta2 gamma-delta T cells from adult blood. The receptor chain draws on TRGV9 and TRGJP. In nucleotide form, the sequence is TGTGCCTTGTGGGAGGCGGCCCATAGTGAGTTGGGCAAAAAAATCAAGGTATTT. This is translated as CALWEAAHSELGKKIKVF.